This T cell receptor (beta chain) was identified during a study of relationships among human T cell subsets. Study findings and constraints: Regulatory and Th2 subsets had few clones over 100 reads, unlike CD8+ cytotoxic cells.

Semiquantitative ARM-PCR amplified T cell receptor alpha and beta CDR3 regions from mRNA. In ARM-PCR, communal superprimers followed tagged nested gene-specific primers for exponential amplification. MiXCR was run by TCRdb on the multiplex PCR reads, yielding one entry per CDR3 protein. The repertoire holds about 2,400 distinct CDR3 sequences, with approximately 41% as singletons. Germline V lookup: CDR1 SGHAT, CDR2 FQNNGV. The CDR3 covers 14 residues. The J segment lost 10 bases and the V segment lost 5 bases, leaving 9 bases of the junction unmatched. A note on this clonotype: Its target is not known.

The origin of this receptor is a man aged 40-49 years in good health. The material sequenced was activated T cells sorted from blood. Subset reported: CD45RA-RO-CD69+ activated T cells. The chain has TRBV11-2 and TRBJ2-5; TRBD2 matches at 11 bases. CDR3 DNA: TGTGCCAGCAGCACGGGACTAGCGGACAACTTCCAGTACTTC. Encoded protein: CASSTGLADNFQYF.